Shown below are 11 T cell receptor beta chains from a single sample sequenced in a study of early T cells in non-severe SARS-CoV-2 infection. MiXCR was run by TCRdb on the 5' RACE reads, yielding one entry per CDR3 protein. The data contain more than 35,000 distinct CDR3 sequences, roughly 11% of them singletons. The sequencing sample was made of whole blood. The receptor set was obtained from an adult who was a healthcare worker with PCR-confirmed SARS-CoV-2 infection or an uninfected control (not recorded which).

This clonotype was seen at least ten times. The gene calls are TRBV3-1 and TRBJ2-2, with a weak D call TRBD1 (6 bases). The CDR3 is 16 amino acids. Looked up from germline, CDR1 is LGHDT and CDR2 is YNNKEL (reference sequence). Deletions cut 1 base from V and 4 bases from J, with 13 bases between. Here the CDR3 DNA reads TGTGCCAGCAGCCAAGGGGGGCGGGTCGGCACCGGGGAGCTGTTTTTT. It translates to CASSQGGRVGTGELFF.

This clonotype was detected ten times or more. This rearrangement joins TRBV7-3 to TRBJ2-5; D uncertain. Germline values: CDR1 SGHTA, CDR2 FQGTGA. V lost 2 bases, J lost 5 bases, and 9 bases lay in between. CDR3 size: 13 residues. CDR3 amino acids: CASSLQRWETQYF. CDR3 DNA: TGTGCCAGCAGCTTACAGCGCTGGGAGACCCAGTACTTC.

This clonotype was picked up many times. The chain links TRBV6-2 or TRBV6-3 to TRBJ2-1, with D maybe TRBD1 (5 bases). The V end lost 5 bases, the J end lost 8 bases, and 13 bases lay between the germline ends. This CDR3 has 13 amino acids. The germline gives CDR1 MNHEY, CDR2 SVGEGT. The DNA for the CDR3 is TGTGCCAGCAGTAACCAGGGCTGGGATGAGCAGTTCTTC. It translates to CASSNQGWDEQFF.

This clonotype was found many times. This sequence joins TRBV5-1 and TRBJ2-7; D is perhaps TRBD2 (5 bases). Trimming pared 4 bases from V and 1 base from J, leaving 18 bases between. CDR1 and CDR2 from the germline V gene are SGHRS and YFSETQ. The CDR3 has 16 residues. CDR3 in amino acids: CASSPMDSRLSYEQYF. CDR3 coding DNA: TGCGCCAGCAGCCCCATGGACTCCCGATTATCCTACGAGCAGTACTTC.

V usage is TRBV4-1 and J usage is TRBJ2-3; 7 nucleotides align to TRBD1. The CDR3 loop spans 18 amino acids. Germline V gives CDR1 MGHRA, CDR2 YSYEKL. The V segment lost 4 bases and the J segment 1 base; nucleotides outside the gene matches: 14. CDR3 in DNA: TGCGCCAGCAGCCGAAGGGGACAGCATTACAGAGGCACAGATACGCAGTATTTT. Translating it yields CASSRRGQHYRGTDTQYF.

This clonotype showed up just a few times. The chain links TRBV2 to TRBJ2-4; maybe TRBD2 (5 bases). In germline, CDR1 is SNHLY, CDR2 FYNNEI. CDR3 length: 12 amino acids. V was cut by 2 bases and J by 6 bases, with 5 bases left in between. The CDR3 region is CASSESGNIQYF. The CDR3 region has the DNA TGTGCCAGCAGTGAAAGCGGAAACATTCAGTACTTC.

The gene calls are TRBV25-1 and TRBJ2-7, with 9 bases fitting TRBD1. CDR1 is MGHDK and CDR2 is SYGVNS in the germline V gene. V was clipped by 3 bases and J by 4 bases; unmatched bases: 19. The CDR3 contains 19 residues. The CDR3 DNA is TGTGCCAGCAGTGAGCGACCGGGACAGGGCGGAAAAAGACCTTACGAGCAGTACTTC. Translation gives CASSERPGQGGKRPYEQYF.

This clonotype was recorded many times. V and J are TRBV20-1 and TRBJ1-5; the match to TRBD1 covers 9 bases. Per the germline V gene, CDR1 is DFQATT and CDR2 is SNEGSKA (reference sequence). V shed 6 bases and J 4 bases; nucleotides not matched to a gene: 4. CDR3 length: 13 residues. CDR3 protein: CSAMGQGNQPQHF. The CDR3 region has the DNA TGCAGTGCGATGGGACAGGGTAATCAGCCCCAGCATTTT.

The gene calls are TRBV9 and TRBJ1-1; D gene ambiguous. V lost 0 bases and J 1 base, leaving 4 bases between the germline ends. Germline-derived CDR1 and CDR2 are SGDLS and YYNGEE. This CDR3 has 13 amino acids. The CDR3 DNA sequence: TGTGCCAGCAGCGTAGAGGGGAACACTGAAGCTTTCTTT. This translates into CASSVEGNTEAFF. Full variable domain (remainder filled in from reference TRBV9 and TRBJ1-1): DSGVTQTPKHLITATGQRVTLRCSPRSGDLSVYWYQQSLDQGLQFLIQYYNGEERAKGNILERFSAQQFPDLHSELNLSSLELGDSALYFCASSVEGNTEAFFGQGTRLTVV.

This clonotype has a count of ten or more. This chain connects TRBV9 to TRBJ2-5, with D perhaps TRBD1 (6 bases). Per germline, CDR1 SGDLS and CDR2 YYNGEE. The germline V and J ends were trimmed by 0 bases and 5 bases, with 20 bases remaining between them. The CDR3 covers 17 residues. Here the CDR3 DNA reads TGTGCCAGCAGCGTAGGTCAGGGGAGCGCCCTTCGGGAGACCCAGTACTTC. Translation: CASSVGQGSALRETQYF.

This clonotype has at least ten counts. This chain connects TRBV6-5 to TRBJ1-1, with D possibly matching TRBD1 (5 bases). Trimming pared 10 bases from V and 3 bases from J, leaving 12 bases between. The V gene's germline CDR1 is MNHEY and CDR2 SVGAGI. The CDR3 is 12 amino acids. The DNA of the CDR3 is TGTGCCACAGGACCCAGGGACACTGAAGCTTTCTTT. Residues: CATGPRDTEAFF.